The TCR beta chain under discussion was sequenced for a study of CD8+ T cells in alopecia areata. Study overall: Treatment comprised oral tofacitinib, 5 to 10 mg twice daily, in treated patients. Dosing spanned 6 to 18 months on tofacitinib, then 6 months off drug.

Sample treatment: oral pan-JAK inhibitor, 5-10 mg twice daily. Extracted RNA was reverse transcribed into cDNA, the sequencing template. The repertoire was sequenced with immunoSEQ multiplex PCR; TCRdb's copy has only in-frame clones and lacks some. Here the sample spans 170,000 or so clones, about 71% being singletons. On this clone: Its antigen is unknown.

Study findings and constraints: Sharing of TCR sequences between patients (possibly for HLA-related reasons) was less clear than in mice. Given one nonresponder, whether baseline CD8+ expansion relates to response remains uncertain.

The CDR3 spans 14 residues. Trimming left V 5 bases short and J 6 bases short, with 16 bases between. CDR1 and CDR2 (germline): GTSNPN, SVGIG (reference sequence). This sequence was found in a human donor with alopecia areata. This specimen consisted of CD4+ T cells sorted from blood, obtained at week 4, from a patient treated with tofacitinib. V and J are TRBV30 and TRBJ2-2; TRBD1 might be the D (5 bases). This CDR3 reads CAWEQGTHPGELFF. DNA for the CDR3: TGTGCCTGGGAGCAGGGAACTCACCCCGGGGAGCTGTTTTTT.